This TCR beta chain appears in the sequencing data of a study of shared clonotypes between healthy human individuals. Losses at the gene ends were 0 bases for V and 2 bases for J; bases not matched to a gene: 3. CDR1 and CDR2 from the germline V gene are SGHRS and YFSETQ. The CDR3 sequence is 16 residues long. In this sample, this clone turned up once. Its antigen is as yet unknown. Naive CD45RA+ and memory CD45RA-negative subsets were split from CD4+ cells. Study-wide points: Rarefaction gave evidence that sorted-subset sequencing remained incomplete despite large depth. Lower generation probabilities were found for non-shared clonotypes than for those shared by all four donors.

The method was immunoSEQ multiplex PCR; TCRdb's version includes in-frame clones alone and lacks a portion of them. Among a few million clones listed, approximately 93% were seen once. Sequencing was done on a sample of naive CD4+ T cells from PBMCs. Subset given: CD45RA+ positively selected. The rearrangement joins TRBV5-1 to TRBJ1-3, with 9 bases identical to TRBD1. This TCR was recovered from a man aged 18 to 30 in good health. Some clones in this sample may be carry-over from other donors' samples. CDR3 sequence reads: CASSLDGTGTGNTIYF. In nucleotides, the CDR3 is TGCGCCAGCAGCTTGGACGGGACAGGGACTGGAAACACCATATATTTT.